Below, 17 T cell receptor beta chains from the same sample are listed, as sequenced in a study of human T cells and chemical hapten exposure (dated by TCRdb to about 2021). The protocol used for the library was 5' RACE. Sequencing took place on an Illumina MiSeq. Using fastp trimming at Q25 and MiXCR clonotype assembly, TCRdb reanalyzed the public sequencing data and kept in-frame beta chains. CDR3 protein duplicates are merged, each entry listing the most common genes and DNA. For this sample the table gives more than 140,000 distinct CDR3 sequences, of which about 4.3% were detected only once. Approximately 1.3% of the sample goes to the ten largest clones. Total RNA was extracted from unfractionated whole blood collected in Tempus Blood RNA tubes. These receptors all come from a female donor in good health.

This clonotype was found many times. The rearrangement joins TRBV2 to TRBJ1-1, with D unresolved. CDR1 and CDR2 (germline): SNHLY, FYNNEI. The CDR3 has 12 residues. V lost 9 bases to trimming and J lost 0 bases, with 8 bases between them. As DNA, the CDR3 is TGTGCCAGGGTCAAGTTGAACACTGAAGCTTTCTTT. This codes for CARVKLNTEAFF. Variable domain in full (rest from reference TRBV2 and TRBJ1-1): EPEVTQTPSHQVTQMGQEVILRCVPISNHLYFYWYRQILGQKVEFLVSFYNNEISEKSEIFDDQFSVERPDGSNFTLKIRSTKLEDSAMYFCARVKLNTEAFFGQGTRLTVV.

This sequence joins TRBV2 and TRBJ2-1; D possibly corresponds to TRBD1 (5 bases). CDR1 and CDR2 from the germline V gene are SNHLY and FYNNEI. The CDR3 covers 14 residues. Trimming cost V 8 bases and J 0 bases, with 11 bases left between them. The CDR3: CASQGDSSYNEQFF. Here the CDR3 DNA reads TGTGCCAGCCAAGGGGATAGCTCCTACAATGAGCAGTTCTTC.

This clonotype was detected ten times or more. The rearrangement uses TRBV14 and TRBJ2-2, with a weak D call TRBD1 (5 bases). This CDR3 spans 13 amino acids. V was pared by 0 bases and J by 7 bases, with 6 bases between. Germline V gene lookup returns CDR1 SGHDN and CDR2 FVKESK. The chain's CDR3 is CASSQDRGGELFF. In DNA, the CDR3 is TGTGCCAGCAGCCAAGATAGGGGCGGGGAGCTGTTTTTT.

The table lists this clonotype with a few counts. The gene calls are TRBV20-1 and TRBJ1-2; no definite D call. The CDR3 has 13 amino acids. The germline V gene has CDR1 DFQATT and CDR2 SNEGSKA (reference sequence). Trimming removed 6 bases at V and 6 bases at J, with 17 bases between. The DNA for the CDR3 is TGCAGTGCCGTAGGACCCGGGTCAGATGGCTACACCTTC. Its translation is CSAVGPGSDGYTF.

This clonotype has at least ten counts. The chain combines TRBV6-5 with TRBJ1-5, with D possibly matching TRBD1 (6 bases). Germline V gene data show CDR1 as MNHEY and CDR2 as SVGAGI. The V gene lost 6 bases and the J gene lost 1 base, with 10 bases spanning the gap. The CDR3 runs 14 residues. The CDR3 sequence is CASRGGGSNQPQHF. In nucleotides, the CDR3 is TGTGCCAGCAGGGGAGGGGGAAGCAATCAGCCCCAGCATTTT.

Ten or more counts support this clonotype. This sequence joins TRBV6-5 and TRBJ2-4; TRBD2 agrees at 7 bases. CDR3 length: 11 residues. Germline CDR1 is MNHEY and CDR2 is SVGAGI. V dropped 5 bases and J dropped 8; count of bases not matched to a gene: 0. The DNA for the CDR3 is TGTGCCAGCAGTGGGAGGGACATTCAGTACTTC. Translated: CASSGRDIQYF.

This clonotype was seen a few times. The chain recombines TRBV6-2 or TRBV6-3 with TRBJ2-7; 7 nucleotides match TRBD2. This CDR3 has 14 amino acids. V dropped 6 bases and J dropped 3; count of bases not matched to a gene: 8. The V gene's germline CDR1 is MNHEY and CDR2 SVGEGT. In DNA form, the CDR3 reads TGTGCCAGCAGCCAACCCGGGGAGGGCTACGAGCAGTACTTC. Its protein product is CASSQPGEGYEQYF.

This clonotype was recorded many times. The chain has TRBV20-1 and TRBJ2-3; D may be TRBD2 (6 bases). Germline CDR1 DFQATT, CDR2 SNEGSKA (reference sequence). V was shortened by 2 bases and J by 3 bases, with 12 bases between the two germline ends. The CDR3 runs to 14 residues. In DNA form, the CDR3 reads TGCAGTGCTAGAACAGCGGCGGGGACAGATACGCAGTATTTT. It yields the protein CSARTAAGTDTQYF.

This clonotype was recorded many times. The V and J genes are TRBV7-2 and TRBJ2-7; D may correspond to TRBD1 or TRBD2 (5 bases each). CDR3 length: 15 residues. In germline, CDR1 is SGHTA, CDR2 FQGNSA. V lost 4 bases to trimming and J lost 5 bases, with 18 bases between them. This CDR3 is CASSSSSGPSHEQYF. In DNA form, the CDR3 reads TGTGCCAGCAGCTCCTCATCGGGACCCAGCCACGAGCAGTACTTC.

This clonotype was seen at least ten times. The chain couples TRBV3-1 to TRBJ2-3, with D possibly being TRBD2 (5 bases). CDR1 and CDR2 (germline): LGHDT, YNNKEL (reference sequence). The CDR3 runs 15 residues. Trimming cost V 6 bases and J 1 base, with 14 bases left between them. The CDR3 region is CASSSGFSGTDTQYF. The CDR3 coding sequence is TGTGCCAGCAGTTCGGGGTTTTCGGGCACAGATACGCAGTATTTT.

The chain is built from TRBV19 and TRBJ2-7; 8 bases align to TRBD1. The CDR3 covers 15 residues. Trimming cost V 1 base and J 3 bases; bases outside gene matches: 5. The germline V gene encodes CDR1 LNHDA and CDR2 SQIVND (reference sequence). CDR3 region: CASSIAMDRVYEQYF. As DNA, the CDR3 is TGTGCCAGTAGTATAGCCATGGACAGGGTCTACGAGCAGTACTTC.

This clonotype was counted at least ten times. The V gene is TRBV7-9, the J gene TRBJ1-1; no reliable D call. Germline V gene data show CDR1 as SEHNR and CDR2 as FQNEAQ (reference sequence). Trimming left V 5 bases short and J 5 bases short, with 12 bases between. The CDR3 totals 13 residues. CDR3 DNA: TGTGCCAGCAGCCAAGGGTCACAGACTGAAGCTTTCTTT. Protein sequence: CASSQGSQTEAFF.

In its sample, this clonotype was seen many times. The chain employs TRBV20-1 and TRBJ2-3, with no clear D. Germline CDR1 DFQATT, CDR2 SNEGSKA (reference sequence). This CDR3 comprises 14 residues. V gave up 2 bases and J gave up 2 bases, with 11 bases separating them. The CDR3 DNA reads TGCAGTGCTAGAATCAACGCTTACACAGATACGCAGTATTTT. Protein product: CSARINAYTDTQYF.

This clonotype has at least ten counts. The genes are TRBV5-1 and TRBJ2-3; the D gene is possibly TRBD1 (5 bases). Germline V CDR1 and CDR2: SGHRS, YFSETQ. With 3 bases removed from V and 1 base from J, the gap between germline ends came to 12 bases. This CDR3 has 15 residues. CDR3 protein: CASSSAGMGTDTQYF. The CDR3 DNA is TGCGCCAGCAGCTCTGCAGGGATGGGCACAGATACGCAGTATTTT.

A few counts support this clonotype. The chain employs TRBV29-1 and TRBJ2-3, with D uncertain. The germline V gene encodes CDR1 SQVTM and CDR2 ANQGSEA. The CDR3 runs to 15 residues. The V end lost 1 base, the J end lost 2 bases, and 13 bases lay between the germline ends. The CDR3, as DNA: TGCAGCGTTGAAGGAGAACCTTCAGACACAGATACGCAGTATTTT. Translated: CSVEGEPSDTDTQYF.

This clonotype has a count of ten or more. The gene calls are TRBV18 and TRBJ1-1; TRBD1 aligns across 9 bases. This CDR3 region has 16 residues. Unmatched junction bases numbered 8, after V lost 6 bases and J lost 0 bases. Germline-derived CDR1 and CDR2 are KGHSH and LQKENI. The CDR3 DNA is TGTGCCAGCTCTCCATATGGACAGGGGCTGAACACTGAAGCTTTCTTT. Its translation: CASSPYGQGLNTEAFF.

This clonotype occurred many times. V gene TRBV5-4 combines with J gene TRBJ2-3; D not resolved. The CDR3 consists of 12 residues. The germline CDR1 and CDR2 sequences are SGHNT and YYREEE (reference sequence). The V end was cut by 3 bases, the J end by 5 bases, with 7 bases between. CDR3 DNA: TGTGCCAGCAGCTCAGTACGAGATACGCAGTATTTT. As protein: CASSSVRDTQYF.